This TCR beta chain stems from a study of resident and recirculating memory T cells in vitiligo. V lost 8 bases to trimming and J lost 9 bases; unmatched junction nucleotides: 3. The CDR3 contains 13 residues. From germline, CDR1 is MNHEY and CDR2 SMNVEV (reference sequence). Generated by immunoSEQ multiplex PCR, the TCRdb table keeps only in-frame clones and is missing some. The sample contains tens of thousands of clones, roughly 94% of which appear only once. The sequencing input was blood. The gene calls are TRBV27 and TRBJ2-1; 14 bases match TRBD2. The clonotype was recovered from a male donor with vitiligo. The DNA of the CDR3 is TGTGCCAGCTCTGGACTAGCGGGAGGTGAGCAGTTCTTC. Translating gives CASSGLAGGEQFF.